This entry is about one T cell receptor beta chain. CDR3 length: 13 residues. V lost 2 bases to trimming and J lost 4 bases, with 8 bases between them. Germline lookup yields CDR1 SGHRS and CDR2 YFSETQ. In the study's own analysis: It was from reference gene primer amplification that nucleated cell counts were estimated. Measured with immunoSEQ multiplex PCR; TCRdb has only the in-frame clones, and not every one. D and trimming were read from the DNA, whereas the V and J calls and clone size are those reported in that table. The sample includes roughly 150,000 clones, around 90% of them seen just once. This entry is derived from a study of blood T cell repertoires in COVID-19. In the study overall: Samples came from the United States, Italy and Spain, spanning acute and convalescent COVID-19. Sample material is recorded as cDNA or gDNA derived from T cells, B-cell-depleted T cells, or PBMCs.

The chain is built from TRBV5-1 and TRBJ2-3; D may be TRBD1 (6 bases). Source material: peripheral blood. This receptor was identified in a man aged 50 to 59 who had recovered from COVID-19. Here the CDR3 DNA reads TGCGCCAGCAGCTTAAGGGGGTCAGATACGCAGTATTTT. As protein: CASSLRGSDTQYF.